This is a list of T cell receptor beta chains from one sample in a study of regulatory T cells in long-lasting Graves disease. TCRdb re-called the multiplex PCR reads through MiXCR, storing one row per CDR3 protein. The repertoire holds a few hundred thousand distinct CDR3 sequences, with roughly 15% as singletons. The same sample was also used in a study of T cells in Graves' hyperthyroidism and ophthalmopathy.

Here the sequenced sample was peripheral blood mononuclear cells (PBMCs), taken at new diagnosis, from a patient treated with antithyroid drugs. These TCRs come from a woman aged 18-35 years with Graves disease. The CDR3 runs from the conserved cysteine through the conserved F or W.

>TRBJ1-3|TRBV19
CATRRGNSGNTIYF
>TRBJ2-1|TRBV7-2
CASSLEGQVSSSGGDNEQFF
>TRBJ1-5|TRBV3-1
CASSQSSRQPQHF
>TRBJ2-7|TRBV11-3
CASRRDSTYEQYF
>TRBJ2-5|TRBV15
CATSRGPIRKRTRETQYF
>TRBJ1-1|TRBV18
CASSHDRDDTEAFF
>TRBJ2-1|TRBV15
CATSRDPSGRYNEQFF
>TRBJ2-7|TRBV7-9
CASSLDVVTEQYF
>TRBJ2-7|TRBV7-8
CASSPPTSGRYYEQYF
>TRBJ2-1|TRBV30
CAWSVEDRDHNEQFF
>TRBJ2-1|TRBV28
CATLLGGHSSYNEQFF
>TRBJ2-1|TRBV2
CASTDRGLFGEQFF
>TRBJ2-1|TRBV18
CASSPQGNRLAGENEQFF
>TRBJ2-3|TRBV27
CASSSYRGRGTDTQYF
>TRBJ2-3|TRBV19
CASSIGSFTDTQYF
>TRBJ2-3|TRBV28
CASSQAGTGGFADTQYF
>TRBJ2-7|TRBV6-5
CASSYVSGRGRGEQYF
>TRBJ2-2|TRBV6-2/TRBV6-3
CASSYPGLANGFTGELFF
>TRBJ2-7|TRBV5-6
CASGEVGTGISF
>TRBJ2-1|TRBV14
CASSLRGPLGAGDEQFF
>TRBJ2-1|TRBV20-1
CSARLVLDEQFF
>TRBJ2-1|TRBV14
CASSPMGAGYNEQFF
>TRBJ1-2|TRBV2
CASSEKRTQNYGYTF
>TRBJ2-1|TRBV6-2/TRBV6-3
CASSYGGRVGNEQFF
>TRBJ1-1|TRBV5-1
CASTSTLGNTEAFF
>TRBJ2-1|TRBV28
CASSFRLGQGEQFF
>TRBJ2-7|TRBV27
CARRLAGGLYEQYF
>TRBJ2-7|TRBV28
CASSLPGWNYEQYF
>TRBJ2-7|TRBV10-1
CASSEETGTPNEQYF
>TRBJ2-1|TRBV6-1
CASSHREARANEQFF
>TRBJ2-2|TRBV28
CASSLTGVFAGELFF
>TRBJ2-5|TRBV2
CASSDDRGKETQYF
>TRBJ2-1|TRBV15
CATSRDIRELWEQFF
>TRBJ2-1|TRBV24-1
CATSDPGRGEQFF
>TRBJ2-3|TRBV6-1
CASSPAYTTDTQYF
>TRBJ2-7|TRBV30
CAWRWGGHEQYF
>TRBJ2-4|TRBV9
CASSVVGTGSDIQYF
>TRBJ2-7|TRBV4-3
CASSQDMRGSYEQYF
>TRBJ1-5|TRBV28
CASSLPRGYQPQHF
>TRBJ1-5|TRBV7-2
CASSFGGNQPQHF
>TRBJ2-7|TRBV7-9
CASSLWAGTNTYEQYF
>TRBJ2-1|TRBV12-3/TRBV12-4
CASSRTSGGRRGEQFF
>TRBJ2-7|TRBV27
CASRTIDSYEQYF
>TRBJ2-1|TRBV7-6
CASSTGTGPYNEQFF
>TRBJ2-7|TRBV5-1
CASSFGTGGLGKKPYEQYF
>TRBJ2-4|TRBV11-1
CASSLAGYNIQYF
>TRBJ2-7|TRBV12-3/TRBV12-4
CASSLGTAWYEQYF
>TRBJ2-3|TRBV28
CASSGVAGGPLPGTQYF
>TRBJ2-7|TRBV9
CASSVVEGASEQYF
>TRBJ1-1|TRBV12-3/TRBV12-4
CASCSWDLEAFF
>TRBJ2-5|TRBV9
CASSVAGGISGSETQYF
>TRBJ2-1|TRBV4-1
CASSLLVELAQDNEQFF
>TRBJ1-5|TRBV12-3/TRBV12-4
CASSPEPINQRQHF
>TRBJ2-7|TRBV6-2/TRBV6-3
CASREAGAYEQYF
>TRBJ2-5|TRBV28
CASSSPLGETQYF
>TRBJ2-5|TRBV6-1
CASSRPGGVGETQYF
>TRBJ1-4|TRBV2
CASSEDRREKLFF
>TRBJ1-4|TRBV7-2
CASSLGATGRKLFF
>TRBJ2-3|TRBV27
CASRTSGSGVTQYF
>TRBJ2-1|TRBV2
CASSVRAQNNEQFF